This T cell receptor beta chain was captured by sequencing in a study of tumor-infiltrating lymphocytes in primary liver carcinoma. Study background: The patients, men and women alike, were aged 30 to 69 years. Stage T1-T3 N0M0 tumors spanned about 4.2 to 10 cm. General study results and limits: The overlap of tumor-adjacent and tumor-blood pairs was smaller than that of tumor region pairs.

For this clonotype: Its cognate antigen is unknown.

TCR beta cDNA came from approximately 540 ng total RNA, primed with a constant-region primer. A slightly modified ARM-PCR protocol with three nested multiplex PCR rounds produced these TCR beta libraries. The first two PCR rounds used TRBV1-TRBV30 primers with a Cbeta primer, nine to ten cycles each. Each CDR3 protein is one row after TCRdb ran MiXCR on the multiplex PCR reads. Of 200,000 or so distinct CDR3 sequences in the sample, roughly 61% were seen once. CDR1 and CDR2 from the germline V gene are SEHNR and FQNEAQ (reference sequence). CDR3 length: 19 residues. V was cut by 1 base and J by 9 bases, with 28 bases left in between. In addition to blood RNA drawn from unsorted whole blood, germline DNA was extracted.

The V gene is TRBV7-9, the J gene TRBJ1-5, with D tentatively TRBD1 (6 bases). Sequenced: peripheral blood. This sequence was found in a woman aged 55-69 years with primary liver carcinoma and hepatitis B virus infection. CDR3 nucleotide sequence: TGTGCCAGCAGCTTAGGAGGGGTCGGCGGCAGGGGAGATGGGCCGCCCCAGCATTTT. This gives the protein CASSLGGVGGRGDGPPQHF.